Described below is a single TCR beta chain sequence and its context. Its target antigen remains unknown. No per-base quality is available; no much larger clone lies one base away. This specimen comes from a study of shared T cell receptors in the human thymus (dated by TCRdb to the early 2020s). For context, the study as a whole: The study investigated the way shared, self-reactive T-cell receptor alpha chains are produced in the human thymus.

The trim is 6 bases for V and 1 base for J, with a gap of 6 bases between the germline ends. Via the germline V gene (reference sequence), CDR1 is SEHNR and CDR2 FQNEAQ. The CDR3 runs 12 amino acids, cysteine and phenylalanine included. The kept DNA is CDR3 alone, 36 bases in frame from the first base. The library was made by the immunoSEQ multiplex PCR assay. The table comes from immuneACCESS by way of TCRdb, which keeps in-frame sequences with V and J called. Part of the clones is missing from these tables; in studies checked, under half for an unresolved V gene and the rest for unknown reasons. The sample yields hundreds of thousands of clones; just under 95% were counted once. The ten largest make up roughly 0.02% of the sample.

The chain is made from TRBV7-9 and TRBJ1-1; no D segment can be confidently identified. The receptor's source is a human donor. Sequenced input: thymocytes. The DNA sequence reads TGTGCCAGCAGAGAGGGGAACACTGAAGCTTTCTTT. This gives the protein CASREGNTEAFF.